Each of the 26 T cell receptor beta chains below was sequenced from the same sample in a study of cytomegalovirus exposure and HLA in healthy donors. Profiling relied on immunoSEQ multiplex PCR, and the TCRdb table lists in-frame clones only, not all of them. The profile covers 120,000 or so clones, with approximately 88% appearing a single time and over 1.1% taken by the ten largest. The sequencing sample was made of PBMCs. These receptor sequences come from a woman in her 30s in good health and CMV-seropositive.

This chain links TRBV7-9 with TRBJ2-2, with 8 bases identical to TRBD1. V gave up 5 bases and J gave up 0 bases; unmatched junction bases: 5. The CDR3 consists of 16 residues. Germline values: CDR1 SEHNR, CDR2 FQNEAQ (reference sequence). Here the CDR3 reads CASSHRTGTNTGELFF. In DNA, the CDR3 is TGTGCCAGCAGCCACCGGACAGGGACGAACACCGGGGAGCTGTTTTTT.

The V call is TRBV5-6, the J call TRBJ1-4, with 7 positions matching TRBD1. CDR1 and CDR2 from the germline V gene are SGHDT and YYEEEE. After removal of 4 bases from V and 8 bases from J, the junction contained 8 bases not matched to a gene. The CDR3 runs to 14 residues. Here the CDR3 reads CASSGTEGAEKLFF. CDR3 DNA: TGTGCCAGCAGCGGGACAGAGGGGGCGGAAAAACTGTTTTTT. The full variable domain, rest sourced from reference TRBV5-6 and TRBJ1-4, is DAGVTQSPTHLIKTRGQQVTLRCSPKSGHDTVSWYQQALGQGPQFIFQYYEEEERQRGNFPDRFSGHQFPNYSSELNVNALLLGDSALYLCASSGTEGAEKLFFGSGTQLSVL.

This chain links TRBV27 with TRBJ2-7; D possibly corresponds to TRBD1 (6 bases). With 6 bases removed from V and 2 bases from J, the gap between germline ends came to 14 bases. The CDR3 is made up of 14 amino acids. Per the germline V gene, CDR1 is MNHEY and CDR2 is SMNVEV (reference sequence). The CDR3 protein is CASRPGGKTYEQYF. The CDR3 DNA reads as TGTGCCAGCAGGCCTGGGGGCAAAACCTACGAGCAGTACTTC.

This chain uses TRBV7-3 with TRBJ1-6; D might be TRBD1 (6 bases). The CDR3 loop spans 15 amino acids. Germline lookup yields CDR1 SGHTA and CDR2 FQGTGA. Trimming shortened V by 2 bases and J by 7 bases, and 12 bases separated the two germline ends. CDR3 nucleotides: TGTGCCAGCAGCTTAGGAGACAGGCCCAATTCACCCCTCCACTTT. This encodes CASSLGDRPNSPLHF.

The chain links TRBV7-2 to TRBJ2-2, with a possible D match to TRBD2 (6 bases). CDR1 is SGHTA and CDR2 is FQGNSA in the germline V gene. The length of the CDR3 is 15 residues. V dropped 5 bases and J dropped 2 bases, with 12 bases sitting between them. The CDR3 reads CASSVGTFNTGELFF. CDR3 DNA: TGTGCCAGCAGCGTCGGGACTTTTAACACCGGGGAGCTGTTTTTT. Together with reference TRBV7-2 and TRBJ2-2, the CDR3 gives the full variable domain: GAGVSQSPSNKVTEKGKDVELRCDPISGHTALYWYRQSLGQGLEFLIYFQGNSAPDKSGLPSDRFSAERTGGSVSTLTIQRTQQEDSAVYLCASSVGTFNTGELFFGEGSRLTVL.

V and J are TRBV29-1 and TRBJ2-3, with a possible D match to TRBD1 (5 bases). Trimming removed 7 bases from V and 3 bases from J, with 17 bases in between. Germline V gives CDR1 SQVTM, CDR2 ANQGSEA. This CDR3 spans 14 amino acids. Written as DNA, the CDR3 is TGCAGCGCCAAGGCAGGGTCGCCTACAGATACGCAGTATTTT. This translates into CSAKAGSPTDTQYF.

The chain uses TRBV28 and TRBJ2-6, with a tentative D call TRBD1 (6 bases). The CDR3 extends over 15 amino acids. With 8 bases removed from V and 1 base from J, the gap between germline ends came to 12 bases. Germline V gives CDR1 MDHEN, CDR2 SYDVKM. CDR3 residues: CASLSGASGANVLTF. In DNA, the CDR3 is TGTGCCAGCTTGTCAGGGGCGTCTGGGGCCAACGTCCTGACTTTC.

V and J are TRBV19 and TRBJ2-6, with 7 bases matching TRBD1. The CDR3 is 16 amino acids. J lost 2 bases, V lost 7 bases, and 8 bases had no gene match. From germline, CDR1 is LNHDA and CDR2 SQIVND (reference sequence). This CDR3 reads CASTEVTGAGANVLTF. CDR3 DNA: TGTGCCAGTACCGAAGTAACAGGGGCTGGGGCCAACGTCCTGACTTTC.

Only one count was recorded for this clone. The rearrangement links TRBV7-3 to TRBJ1-5; D perhaps matches TRBD1 (6 bases). Trimming cost V 5 bases and J 2 bases, with 16 bases left between them. This CDR3 has 16 residues. Germline V CDR1 and CDR2: SGHTA, FQGTGA. CDR3 protein: CASSVPHRVCNQPQHF. The DNA of the CDR3 is TGTGCCAGCAGCGTCCCCCACAGGGTTTGCAATCAGCCCCAGCATTTT.

The chain links TRBV5-1 to TRBJ1-4; tentatively, D is TRBD1 (5 bases). Germline V gene data show CDR1 as SGHRS and CDR2 as YFSETQ. Trimming took off 0 bases at V and 4 bases at J, with 10 bases between the two ends. The CDR3 has 15 residues. For the CDR3, the DNA is TGCGCCAGCAGCTTGGGGGTCGGGGGTAATGAAAAACTGTTTTTT. Protein sequence: CASSLGVGGNEKLFF.

J is TRBJ2-1 and V is TRBV12-5, with D uncertain. The CDR3 has 11 amino acids. Per germline, CDR1 LGHNT and CDR2 FRNRAP. Between the trimmed V and J ends, which lost 8 bases and 9 bases, there was a span of 11 bases. The CDR3 DNA reads TGTGCTAGTCCGTGGGCACCTGAGCAGTTCTTC. As protein: CASPWAPEQFF.

The chain employs TRBV27 and TRBJ2-2; TRBD1 might be the D (6 bases). The CDR3 has 14 amino acids. V was cut by 4 bases and J by 1 base, with 7 bases left in between. Germline values: CDR1 MNHEY, CDR2 SMNVEV (reference sequence). The CDR3: CASSWGQNTGELFF. CDR3 nucleotide sequence: TGTGCCAGCAGTTGGGGACAGAACACCGGGGAGCTGTTTTTT.

The chain combines TRBV10-3 with TRBJ1-3; D not resolved. The V end lost 4 bases, the J end lost 2 bases, and 12 bases lay between the germline ends. The CDR3 sequence is 15 residues long. Per the germline V gene, CDR1 is ENHRY and CDR2 is SYGVKD. CDR3 nucleotides: TGTGCCATCAGTGCTTCCTACGGGGCTGGAAACACCATATATTTT. Protein: CAISASYGAGNTIYF.

The J gene is TRBJ1-4, the V gene TRBV11-2; no reliable D call. Between the trimmed V and J ends, which lost 1 base and 5 bases, there was a span of 8 bases. Germline CDR1 SGHAT, CDR2 FQNNGV. This CDR3 comprises 14 residues. The CDR3: CASSLGSGNEKLFF. The CDR3 bases are TGTGCCAGCAGCTTAGGTTCCGGGAATGAAAAACTGTTTTTT.

The rearrangement joins TRBV29-1 to TRBJ2-7, with 8 bases aligning to TRBD1. The CDR3 has 14 amino acids. The ends lost 4 bases at V and 4 bases at J; junction bases unmatched: 9. Germline CDR1 is SQVTM and CDR2 is ANQGSEA. CDR3 loop: CSVAPDRDIYEQYF. CDR3 nucleotide sequence: TGCAGCGTTGCCCCGGACAGGGATATATACGAGCAGTACTTC.

The chain couples TRBV9 to TRBJ1-2; D not certain. The V and J ends lost 0 bases and 8 bases respectively, with 14 bases between them. The CDR3 consists of 14 residues. Germline CDR1 SGDLS, CDR2 YYNGEE. As DNA, the CDR3 is TGTGCCAGCAGCGTAGGGCCGGGGAGCGGCGGCTACACCTTC. This gives the protein CASSVGPGSGGYTF.

This clone was detected once. The chain links TRBV2 to TRBJ2-5, with 8 bases matching TRBD2. The CDR3 loop spans 14 amino acids. Germline CDR1 and CDR2: SNHLY and FYNNEI. Unmatched junction bases numbered 9, after V lost 7 bases and J lost 5 bases. The CDR3 loop is CASNTPGLGETQYF. In nucleotides, the CDR3 is TGTGCCAGCAATACTCCGGGACTAGGTGAGACCCAGTACTTC. Using reference TRBV2 and TRBJ2-5 for the parts outside the CDR3, the full variable domain is EPEVTQTPSHQVTQMGQEVILRCVPISNHLYFYWYRQILGQKVEFLVSFYNNEISEKSEIFDDQFSVERPDGSNFTLKIRSTKLEDSAMYFCASNTPGLGETQYFGPGTRLLVL.

V is TRBV7-9 and J is TRBJ1-5, with a tentative D call TRBD1 (6 bases). The V gene's germline CDR1 is SEHNR and CDR2 FQNEAQ (reference sequence). Deletions cut 2 bases from V and 5 bases from J, with 7 bases between. The CDR3 consists of 13 residues. CDR3 amino acids: CASSLSGDQPQHF. The CDR3 DNA sequence: TGTGCCAGCAGCTTATCAGGGGATCAGCCCCAGCATTTT.

V is TRBV20-1 and J is TRBJ1-2, with TRBD1 as a possible D gene (6 bases). V was cut by 1 base and J by 8 bases, with 8 bases left in between. This CDR3 has 11 amino acids. The germline CDR1 and CDR2 sequences are DFQATT and SNEGSKA (reference sequence). The CDR3 sequence is CSARAGVGYTF. CDR3 nucleotides: TGCAGTGCTAGAGCAGGGGTGGGCTACACCTTC.

The chain uses TRBV7-9 and TRBJ1-6; D possibly corresponds to TRBD1 (5 bases). The ends were cut back, 2 bases at V and 10 bases at J, with 15 bases in the middle. The CDR3 is 15 amino acids. From germline, CDR1 is SEHNR and CDR2 FQNEAQ (reference sequence). The CDR3 region is CASSLNQGGYSPLHF. Written as DNA, the CDR3 is TGTGCCAGCAGCTTAAACCAGGGAGGGTACTCACCCCTCCACTTT. The full variable domain, with the rest looked up from reference TRBV7-9 and TRBJ1-6, is DTGVSQNPRHKITKRGQNVTFRCDPISEHNRLYWYRQTLGQGPEFLTYFQNEAQLEKSRLLSDRFSAERPKGSFSTLEIQRTEQGDSAMYLCASSLNQGGYSPLHFGNGTRLTVT.

The chain couples TRBV5-1 to TRBJ1-3, with D tentatively TRBD1 (5 bases). Germline CDR1 reads SGHRS; CDR2 reads YFSETQ. The CDR3 runs 16 residues. The V and J ends lost 0 bases and 0 bases respectively, with 10 bases between them. The CDR3 is CASSLVADSSGNTIYF. CDR3 DNA sequence: TGCGCCAGCAGCTTGGTAGCAGACAGCTCTGGAAACACCATATATTTT.

The rearrangement joins TRBV9 to TRBJ1-5; perhaps TRBD1 as D (5 bases). The V gene's germline CDR1 is SGDLS and CDR2 YYNGEE. The CDR3 sequence is 14 residues long. The ends were cut back, 4 bases at V and 3 bases at J, with 11 bases in the middle. CDR3 nucleotides: TGTGCCAGCAGCCCCGACAGCTTCAATCAGCCCCAGCATTTT. It encodes CASSPDSFNQPQHF.

V and J are TRBV5-1 and TRBJ2-5; 13 nucleotides match TRBD2. This CDR3 comprises 16 residues. Germline lookup yields CDR1 SGHRS and CDR2 YFSETQ. V lost 4 bases, J lost 0 bases, and 3 bases stayed unmatched. CDR3 bases: TGCGCCAGCAGCCCGGGACTAGCGGGAAACCAAGAGACCCAGTACTTC. This translates into CASSPGLAGNQETQYF. Full variable domain (remainder filled in from reference TRBV5-1 and TRBJ2-5): KAGVTQTPRYLIKTRGQQVTLSCSPISGHRSVSWYQQTPGQGLQFLFEYFSETQRNKGNFPGRFSGRQFSNSRSEMNVSTLELGDSALYLCASSPGLAGNQETQYFGPGTRLLVL.

The chain carries TRBV19 and TRBJ2-5; TRBD2 is a possible D gene (5 bases). The V gene's germline CDR1 is LNHDA and CDR2 SQIVND (reference sequence). The CDR3 has 16 residues. With 1 base removed from V and 1 base from J, the gap between germline ends came to 13 bases. The CDR3 nucleotides read TGTGCCAGTAGTATAGGGAGGCGGGCGCGCCAAGAGACCCAGTACTTC. It translates to CASSIGRRARQETQYF.

The CDR3 loop reads CASSLLVASGPYGYTF. Here the CDR3 DNA reads TGTGCCAGCAGCTTATTAGTGGCGTCTGGGCCCTATGGCTACACCTTC. The V call is TRBV7-8, the J call TRBJ1-2; D gene uncertain. Germline CDR1 is SGHVS and CDR2 is FQNEAQ. V was clipped by 2 bases and J by 4 bases, with 17 bases between them. This CDR3 has 16 residues.

As DNA, the CDR3 is TGTGCCAGCAGTACGGGGGGGTCGAACTATGGCTACACCTTC. It translates to CASSTGGSNYGYTF. The chain carries TRBV9 and TRBJ1-2; the D gene is possibly TRBD1 (5 bases). V lost 5 bases to trimming and J lost 2 bases, with 13 bases between them. The CDR3 sequence is 14 residues long. Germline values: CDR1 SGDLS, CDR2 YYNGEE. Looking up the rest from reference TRBV9 and TRBJ1-2 gives the full variable domain: DSGVTQTPKHLITATGQRVTLRCSPRSGDLSVYWYQQSLDQGLQFLIQYYNGEERAKGNILERFSAQQFPDLHSELNLSSLELGDSALYFCASSTGGSNYGYTFGSGTRLTVV.